The rows below give T cell receptor beta chains drawn from one sample of a study of response to subunit inactivated influenza vaccine. TCRdb recomputed calls from the RT-PCR reads with MiXCR, one row per CDR3 protein. The data hold approximately 310,000 distinct CDR3 sequences, with 20% to 25% observed a single time. The material sequenced was PBMCs from blood, taken less than 22 months after vaccination. The receptor source for this set is a man aged 45-69 years who received an inactivated influenza vaccine. Each CDR3 is given with its conserved first and last residue. Each record gives: CDR3 length, J gene, V gene, clone size, D gene, CDR3 protein, CDR3 DNA. D genes are given only for firm matches. Some rows have no size entry. The others give once, few or many, or a class for an expanded clone.

CDR3 length: 17; J gene: TRBJ1-4; V gene: TRBV7-9; clone size: NA; D gene: NA; CDR3 protein: CASSFPDRPATNEKLFF; CDR3 DNA: TGTGCCAGCAGCTTCCCGGACCGGCCTGCAACTAATGAAAAACTGTTTTTT
CDR3 length: 14; J gene: TRBJ2-5; V gene: TRBV29-1; clone size: few; D gene: NA; CDR3 protein: CSVEERGRGETQYF; CDR3 DNA: TGCAGCGTTGAAGAGAGGGGTCGGGGGGAGACCCAGTACTTC
CDR3 length: 13; J gene: TRBJ1-1; V gene: TRBV19; clone size: NA; D gene: TRBD1; CDR3 protein: CASSMGTVNEAFF; CDR3 DNA: TGTGCCAGTAGTATGGGGACAGTGAATGAAGCTTTCTTT
CDR3 length: 15; J gene: TRBJ2-1; V gene: TRBV6-1; clone size: NA; D gene: NA; CDR3 protein: CASSPDMSSYNEQFF; CDR3 DNA: TGTGCCAGCAGCCCTGACATGAGCTCCTACAATGAGCAGTTCTTC
CDR3 length: 16; J gene: TRBJ2-1; V gene: TRBV24-1; clone size: NA; D gene: TRBD2; CDR3 protein: CATSDLTSGRVHEQFF; CDR3 DNA: TGTGCCACCAGTGACTTGACTAGCGGGAGGGTACATGAGCAGTTCTTC
CDR3 length: 14; J gene: TRBJ1-2; V gene: TRBV20-1; clone size: NA; D gene: NA; CDR3 protein: CSATISGASDGYTF; CDR3 DNA: TGCAGTGCAACTATCAGTGGGGCAAGTGATGGCTACACCTTC
CDR3 length: 15; J gene: TRBJ1-4; V gene: TRBV20-1; clone size: many; D gene: TRBD1; CDR3 protein: CSASGQGVMFEKLFF; CDR3 DNA: TGCAGTGCTTCGGGACAGGGTGTAATGTTTGAAAAACTGTTTTTT
CDR3 length: 14; J gene: TRBJ1-6; V gene: TRBV12-3/TRBV12-4; clone size: few; D gene: NA; CDR3 protein: CASSLIGGNSPLHF; CDR3 DNA: TGTGCCAGCAGTTTAATTGGAGGAAATTCACCCCTCCACTTT
CDR3 length: 17; J gene: TRBJ1-5; V gene: TRBV20-1; clone size: few; D gene: NA; CDR3 protein: CSARDRWGRIGNQPQHF; CDR3 DNA: TGCAGTGCTAGAGATAGGTGGGGACGCATAGGCAATCAGCCCCAGCATTTT
CDR3 length: 14; J gene: TRBJ2-1; V gene: TRBV28; clone size: NA; D gene: NA; CDR3 protein: CASSMTLGGNEQFF; CDR3 DNA: TGTGCCAGCAGTATGACCCTCGGGGGCAATGAGCAGTTCTTC
CDR3 length: 17; J gene: TRBJ1-6; V gene: TRBV15; clone size: many; D gene: NA; CDR3 protein: CATSFGPRGSYNSPLHF; CDR3 DNA: TGTGCCACCAGCTTCGGACCTCGAGGCTCCTATAATTCACCCCTCCACTTT
CDR3 length: 14; J gene: TRBJ2-2; V gene: TRBV12-3/TRBV12-4; clone size: once; D gene: NA; CDR3 protein: CASASPSQSRELFF; CDR3 DNA: TGTGCCAGCGCCTCTCCGTCGCAGTCCCGGGAGCTGTTTTTT
CDR3 length: 12; J gene: TRBJ2-7; V gene: TRBV7-9; clone size: NA; D gene: NA; CDR3 protein: CASSLGYYEQYF; CDR3 DNA: TGTGCCAGCAGCTTAGGCTACTACGAGCAGTACTTC
CDR3 length: 17; J gene: TRBJ1-4; V gene: TRBV12-3/TRBV12-4; clone size: NA; D gene: TRBD1; CDR3 protein: CASSSPGQDSTNEKLFF; CDR3 DNA: TGTGCCAGCAGTTCCCCGGGACAGGATTCAACTAATGAAAAACTGTTTTTT
CDR3 length: 13; J gene: TRBJ1-1; V gene: TRBV28; clone size: NA; D gene: NA; CDR3 protein: CASIRLMNTEAFF; CDR3 DNA: TGTGCCAGCATACGGCTCATGAACACTGAAGCTTTCTTT
CDR3 length: 15; J gene: TRBJ2-3; V gene: TRBV20-1; clone size: NA; D gene: TRBD2; CDR3 protein: CSARGRLAGKDTQYF; CDR3 DNA: TGCAGTGCTAGAGGAAGACTAGCGGGGAAAGATACGCAGTATTTT
CDR3 length: 17; J gene: TRBJ2-1; V gene: TRBV29-1; clone size: few; D gene: NA; CDR3 protein: CSVAGSAKVSSYNEQFF; CDR3 DNA: TGCAGCGTTGCGGGTAGCGCTAAAGTCAGCTCCTACAATGAGCAGTTCTTC
CDR3 length: 10; J gene: TRBJ1-2; V gene: TRBV29-1; clone size: few; D gene: NA; CDR3 protein: CSVLDYGYTF; CDR3 DNA: TGCAGCGTTCTCGACTATGGCTACACCTTC
CDR3 length: 14; J gene: TRBJ1-2; V gene: TRBV5-6; clone size: NA; D gene: NA; CDR3 protein: CASSLWGGRDGYTF; CDR3 DNA: TGTGCCAGCAGCTTGTGGGGGGGCCGGGATGGCTACACCTTC
CDR3 length: 14; J gene: TRBJ1-4; V gene: TRBV2; clone size: many; D gene: TRBD1; CDR3 protein: CASRPGQGVEKLFF; CDR3 DNA: TGTGCCAGCAGACCCGGACAGGGGGTTGAAAAACTGTTTTTT
CDR3 length: 11; J gene: TRBJ2-7; V gene: TRBV28; clone size: NA; D gene: NA; CDR3 protein: CASSFSSEQYF; CDR3 DNA: TGTGCCAGCAGTTTCTCTTCCGAGCAGTACTTC
CDR3 length: 14; J gene: TRBJ2-3; V gene: TRBV2; clone size: NA; D gene: TRBD1; CDR3 protein: CASSPDRGPDTQYF; CDR3 DNA: TGTGCCAGCAGTCCCGACAGGGGACCAGATACGCAGTATTTT
CDR3 length: 14; J gene: TRBJ2-7; V gene: TRBV11-2; clone size: few; D gene: NA; CDR3 protein: CASSFEPSSQRVYF; CDR3 DNA: TGTGCCAGCAGCTTTGAGCCTAGCTCCCAGCGGGTGTACTTC
CDR3 length: 13; J gene: TRBJ1-5; V gene: TRBV20-1; clone size: NA; D gene: NA; CDR3 protein: CSARLGWRQPQHF; CDR3 DNA: TGCAGTGCTAGGTTGGGGTGGAGGCAGCCCCAGCATTTT
CDR3 length: 14; J gene: TRBJ1-2; V gene: TRBV5-6; clone size: few; D gene: NA; CDR3 protein: CASSLGSRVYGYTF; CDR3 DNA: TGTGCCAGCAGCTTAGGCTCCAGGGTCTATGGCTACACCTTC
CDR3 length: 13; J gene: TRBJ2-4; V gene: TRBV7-2; clone size: few; D gene: NA; CDR3 protein: CASSLESTSIQYF; CDR3 DNA: TGTGCCAGCAGCTTAGAGTCGACTAGTATTCAGTACTTC
CDR3 length: 17; J gene: TRBJ2-3; V gene: TRBV6-5; clone size: NA; D gene: TRBD2; CDR3 protein: CASSYLGLAGLTDTQYF; CDR3 DNA: TGTGCCAGCAGTTACCTAGGACTAGCGGGTCTCACAGATACGCAGTATTTT
CDR3 length: 15; J gene: TRBJ1-1; V gene: TRBV7-9; clone size: many; D gene: TRBD1; CDR3 protein: CASSSQGQGEGKAFF; CDR3 DNA: TGTGCCAGCAGCTCCCAGGGACAGGGAGAGGGAAAAGCTTTCTTT
CDR3 length: 12; J gene: TRBJ1-1; V gene: TRBV3-1; clone size: many; D gene: NA; CDR3 protein: CASSRSGTEAFF; CDR3 DNA: TGTGCCAGCAGCCGATCTGGAACTGAAGCTTTCTTT
CDR3 length: 15; J gene: TRBJ2-1; V gene: TRBV11-2; clone size: few; D gene: NA; CDR3 protein: CASSNRENPYNEQFF; CDR3 DNA: TGTGCCAGCAGCAATCGGGAGAACCCCTACAATGAGCAGTTCTTC
CDR3 length: 13; J gene: TRBJ2-1; V gene: TRBV7-6; clone size: NA; D gene: NA; CDR3 protein: CASSLAPYNEQFF; CDR3 DNA: TGTGCTAGCAGCTTAGCTCCGTACAATGAGCAGTTCTTC
CDR3 length: 13; J gene: TRBJ2-1; V gene: TRBV7-2; clone size: NA; D gene: NA; CDR3 protein: CASSLHATVQQFF; CDR3 DNA: TGTGCCAGCAGCTTACATGCAACTGTACAGCAGTTCTTC
CDR3 length: 16; J gene: TRBJ1-4; V gene: TRBV9; clone size: NA; D gene: NA; CDR3 protein: CASSVAPGVTNEKLFF; CDR3 DNA: TGTGCCAGCAGCGTAGCTCCTGGGGTGACTAATGAAAAACTGTTTTTT
CDR3 length: 15; J gene: TRBJ1-1; V gene: TRBV7-9; clone size: NA; D gene: NA; CDR3 protein: CASSLFGGAGTEAFF; CDR3 DNA: TGTGCCAGCAGCTTATTCGGAGGTGCGGGCACTGAAGCTTTCTTT
CDR3 length: 13; J gene: TRBJ1-2; V gene: TRBV7-9; clone size: NA; D gene: TRBD1; CDR3 protein: CASSPRTGRGYTF; CDR3 DNA: TGTGCCAGCAGCCCGAGGACAGGACGTGGCTACACCTTC
CDR3 length: 14; J gene: TRBJ2-7; V gene: TRBV6-1; clone size: few; D gene: TRBD1; CDR3 protein: CASKIRDRAYEQYF; CDR3 DNA: TGTGCCAGCAAAATTCGGGACAGGGCTTACGAGCAGTACTTC
CDR3 length: 17; J gene: TRBJ2-7; V gene: TRBV5-1; clone size: many; D gene: NA; CDR3 protein: CASSLGRVSLSSYEQYF; CDR3 DNA: TGCGCCAGCAGCTTGGGGCGTGTCAGTCTTAGCTCCTACGAGCAGTACTTC